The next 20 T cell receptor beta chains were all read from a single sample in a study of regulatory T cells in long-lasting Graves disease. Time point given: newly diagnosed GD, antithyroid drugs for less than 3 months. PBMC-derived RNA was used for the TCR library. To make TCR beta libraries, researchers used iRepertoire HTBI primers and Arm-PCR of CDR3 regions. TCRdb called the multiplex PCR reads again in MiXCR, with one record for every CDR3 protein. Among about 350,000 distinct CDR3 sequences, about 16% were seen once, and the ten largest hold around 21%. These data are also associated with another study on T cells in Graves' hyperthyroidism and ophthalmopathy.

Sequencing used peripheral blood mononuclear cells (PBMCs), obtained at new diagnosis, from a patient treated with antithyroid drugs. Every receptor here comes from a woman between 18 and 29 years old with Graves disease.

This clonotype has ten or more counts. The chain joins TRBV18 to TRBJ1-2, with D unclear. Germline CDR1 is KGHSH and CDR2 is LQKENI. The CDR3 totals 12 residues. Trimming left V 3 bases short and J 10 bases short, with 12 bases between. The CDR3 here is CASSPAGIDYTF. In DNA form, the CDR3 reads TGTGCCAGCTCACCCGCAGGCATAGACTACACCTTC.

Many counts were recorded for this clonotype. The CDR3 region is CSPLGGSLGNEQFF. CDR3 coding DNA: TGCAGTCCCCTAGGCGGGAGTCTCGGCAATGAGCAGTTCTTC. The chain is built from TRBV20-1 and TRBJ2-1; TRBD2 aligns across 7 bases. Germline V CDR1 and CDR2: DFQATT, SNEGSKA (reference sequence). Trimming cost V 8 bases and J 6 bases; bases outside gene matches: 13. The CDR3 totals 14 residues.

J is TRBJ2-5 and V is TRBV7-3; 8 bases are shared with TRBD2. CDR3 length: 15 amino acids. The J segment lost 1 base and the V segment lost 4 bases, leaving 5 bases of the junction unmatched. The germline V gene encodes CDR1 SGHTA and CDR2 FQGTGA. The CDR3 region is CASSSGRGAQETQYF. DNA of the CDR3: TGTGCCAGCAGCTCCGGGAGGGGTGCCCAAGAGACCCAGTACTTC.

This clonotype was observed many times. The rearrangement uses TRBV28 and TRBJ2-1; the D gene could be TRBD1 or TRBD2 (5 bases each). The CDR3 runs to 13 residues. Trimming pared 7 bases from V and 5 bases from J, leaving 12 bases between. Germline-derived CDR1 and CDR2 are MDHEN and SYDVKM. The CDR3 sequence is CASTSGANNEQFF. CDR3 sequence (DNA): TGTGCCAGCACCTCCGGGGCGAACAATGAGCAGTTCTTC.

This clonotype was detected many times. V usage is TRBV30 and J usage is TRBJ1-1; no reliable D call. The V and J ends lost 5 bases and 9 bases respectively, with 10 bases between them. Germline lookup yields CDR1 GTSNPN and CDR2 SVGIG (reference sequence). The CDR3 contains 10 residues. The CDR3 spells CAWGGVQAFF. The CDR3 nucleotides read TGTGCCTGGGGAGGAGTGCAAGCTTTCTTT.

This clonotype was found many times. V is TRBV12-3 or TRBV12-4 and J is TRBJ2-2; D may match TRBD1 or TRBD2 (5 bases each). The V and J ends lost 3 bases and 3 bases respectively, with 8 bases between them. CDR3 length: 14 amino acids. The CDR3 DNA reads TGTGCCAGCAGTTTCGGGGCCTACACCGGGGAGCTGTTTTTT. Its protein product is CASSFGAYTGELFF.

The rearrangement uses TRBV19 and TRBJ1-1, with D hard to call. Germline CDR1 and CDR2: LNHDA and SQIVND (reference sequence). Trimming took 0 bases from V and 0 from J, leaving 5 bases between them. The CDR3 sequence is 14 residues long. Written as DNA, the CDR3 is TGTGCCAGTAGTATAGATGCACTGAACACTGAAGCTTTCTTT. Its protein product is CASSIDALNTEAFF.

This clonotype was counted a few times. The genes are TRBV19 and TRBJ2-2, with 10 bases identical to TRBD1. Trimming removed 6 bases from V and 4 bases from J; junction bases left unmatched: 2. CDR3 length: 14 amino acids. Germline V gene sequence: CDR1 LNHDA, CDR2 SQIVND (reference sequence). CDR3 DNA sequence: TGTGCCAGTAGGGGGACAGGGGTCACCGGGGAGCTGTTTTTT. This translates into CASRGTGVTGELFF.

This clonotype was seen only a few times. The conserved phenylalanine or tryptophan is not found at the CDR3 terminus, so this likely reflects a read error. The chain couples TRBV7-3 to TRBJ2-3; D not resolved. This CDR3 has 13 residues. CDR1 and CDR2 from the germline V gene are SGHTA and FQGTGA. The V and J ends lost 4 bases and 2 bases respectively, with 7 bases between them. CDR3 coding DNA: TGTGCCAGCAGCTCCCAGTTCACAGATACGCAGTATCTT. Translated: CASSSQFTDTQYL.

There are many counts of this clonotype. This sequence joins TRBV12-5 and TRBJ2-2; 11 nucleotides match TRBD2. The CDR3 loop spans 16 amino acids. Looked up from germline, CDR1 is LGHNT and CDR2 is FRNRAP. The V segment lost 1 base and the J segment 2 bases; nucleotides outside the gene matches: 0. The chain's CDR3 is CASGLGLAGNTGELFF. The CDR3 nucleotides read TGTGCTAGTGGTTTGGGACTAGCGGGAAACACCGGGGAGCTGTTTTTT.

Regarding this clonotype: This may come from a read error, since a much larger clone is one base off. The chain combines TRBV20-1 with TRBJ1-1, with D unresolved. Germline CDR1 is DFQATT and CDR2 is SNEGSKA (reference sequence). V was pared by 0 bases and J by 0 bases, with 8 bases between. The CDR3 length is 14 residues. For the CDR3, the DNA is TGCAGTGCTAGAGATGTGGCGGTGAACACTGAAGCTTTCTTT. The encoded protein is CSARDVAVNTEAFF.

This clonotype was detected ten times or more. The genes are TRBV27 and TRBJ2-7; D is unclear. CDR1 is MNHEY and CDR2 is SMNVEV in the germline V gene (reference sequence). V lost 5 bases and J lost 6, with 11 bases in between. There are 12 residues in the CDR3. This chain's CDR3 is CASSALNGEQYF. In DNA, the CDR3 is TGTGCCAGCAGTGCATTAAACGGCGAGCAGTACTTC.

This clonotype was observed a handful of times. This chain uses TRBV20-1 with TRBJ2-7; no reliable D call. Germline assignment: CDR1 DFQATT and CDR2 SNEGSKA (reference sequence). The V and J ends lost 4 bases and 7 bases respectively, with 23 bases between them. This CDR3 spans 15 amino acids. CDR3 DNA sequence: TGCAGTGCTAAAGATTACCCGGGCTCCTCCAAGGAGCAGTACTTC. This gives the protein CSAKDYPGSSKEQYF.

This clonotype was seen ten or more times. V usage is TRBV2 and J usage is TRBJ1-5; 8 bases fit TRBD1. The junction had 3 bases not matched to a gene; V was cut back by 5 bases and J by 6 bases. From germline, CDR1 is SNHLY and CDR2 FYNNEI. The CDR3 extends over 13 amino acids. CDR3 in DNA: TGTGCCAGCAGTCGACAGGGGCGTCAGCCCCAGCATTTT. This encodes CASSRQGRQPQHF.

The CDR3 here is CASSYLGTPVQRFF. The CDR3 DNA follows: TGTGCCAGCAGTTACTTAGGTACCCCCGTGCAGCGGTTTTTT. The rearrangement joins TRBV6-5 to TRBJ2-2; no reliable D call. Trimming shortened V by 1 base and J by 16 bases, and 19 bases separated the two germline ends. The V gene's germline CDR1 is MNHEY and CDR2 SVGAGI. The CDR3 is made up of 14 amino acids.

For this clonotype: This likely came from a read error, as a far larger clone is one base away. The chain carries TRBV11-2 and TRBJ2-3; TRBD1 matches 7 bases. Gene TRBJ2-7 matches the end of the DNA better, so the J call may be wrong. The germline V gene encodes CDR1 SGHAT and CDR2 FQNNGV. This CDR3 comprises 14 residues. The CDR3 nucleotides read TGTGCCAGCAGCTCGCGGTACAGGGGCCTTGAGCAGTACTTC. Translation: CASSSRYRGLEQYF.

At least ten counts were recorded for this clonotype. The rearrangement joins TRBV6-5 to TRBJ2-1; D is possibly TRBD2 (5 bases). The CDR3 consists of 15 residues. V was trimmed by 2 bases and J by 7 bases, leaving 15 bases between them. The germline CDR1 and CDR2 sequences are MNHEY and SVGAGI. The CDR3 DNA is TGTGCCAGCAGTTACCTCGAGGGTTCCGGGAATGAGCAGTTCTTC. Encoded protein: CASSYLEGSGNEQFF.

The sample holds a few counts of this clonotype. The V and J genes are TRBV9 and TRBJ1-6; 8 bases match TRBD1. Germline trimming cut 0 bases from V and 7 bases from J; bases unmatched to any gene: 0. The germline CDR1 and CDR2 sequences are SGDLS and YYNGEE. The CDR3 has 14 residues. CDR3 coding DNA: TGTGCCAGCAGCGTAGGACAGGGGAATTCACCCCTCCACTTT. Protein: CASSVGQGNSPLHF. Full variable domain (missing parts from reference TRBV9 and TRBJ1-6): DSGVTQTPKHLITATGQRVTLRCSPRSGDLSVYWYQQSLDQGLQFLIQYYNGEERAKGNILERFSAQQFPDLHSELNLSSLELGDSALYFCASSVGQGNSPLHFGNGTRLTVT.

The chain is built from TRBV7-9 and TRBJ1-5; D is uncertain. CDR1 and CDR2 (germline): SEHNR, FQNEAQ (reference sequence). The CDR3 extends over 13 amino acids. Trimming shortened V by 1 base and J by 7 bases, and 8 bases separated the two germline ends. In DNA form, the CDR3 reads TGTGCCAGCAGCTTAGAATGGGAACAGCCCCAGCATTTT. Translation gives CASSLEWEQPQHF.

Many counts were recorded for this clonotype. CDR3 nucleotide sequence: TGTGCCACCAGCGAAAGTGTGGGACCTCAAGAGACCCAGTACTTC. This translates into CATSESVGPQETQYF. The gene calls are TRBV15 and TRBJ2-5; D may correspond to TRBD1 or TRBD2 (5 bases each). Germline CDR1 reads LNHNV; CDR2 reads YYDKDF (reference sequence). V lost 5 bases and J 2 bases, leaving 15 bases between the germline ends. The CDR3 consists of 15 residues.